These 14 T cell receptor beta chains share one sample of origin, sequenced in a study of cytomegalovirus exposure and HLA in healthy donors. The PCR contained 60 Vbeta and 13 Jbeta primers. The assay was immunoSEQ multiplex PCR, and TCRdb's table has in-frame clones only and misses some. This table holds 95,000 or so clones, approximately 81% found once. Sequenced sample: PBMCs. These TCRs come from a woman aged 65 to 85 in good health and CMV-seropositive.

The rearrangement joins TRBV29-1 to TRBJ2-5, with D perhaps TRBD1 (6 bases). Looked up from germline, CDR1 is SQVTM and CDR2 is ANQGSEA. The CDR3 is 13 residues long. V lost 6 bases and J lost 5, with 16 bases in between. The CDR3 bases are TGCAGCGTCGGGACAAGCCCCTGGGAGACCCAGTACTTC. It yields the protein CSVGTSPWETQYF.

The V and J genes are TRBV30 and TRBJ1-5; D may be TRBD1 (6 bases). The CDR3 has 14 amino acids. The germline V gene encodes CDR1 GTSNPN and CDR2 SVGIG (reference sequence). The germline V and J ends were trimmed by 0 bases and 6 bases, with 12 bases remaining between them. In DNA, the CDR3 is TGTGCCTGGAGTGTAACAGGGCGAAGTCAGCCCCAGCATTTT. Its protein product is CAWSVTGRSQPQHF.

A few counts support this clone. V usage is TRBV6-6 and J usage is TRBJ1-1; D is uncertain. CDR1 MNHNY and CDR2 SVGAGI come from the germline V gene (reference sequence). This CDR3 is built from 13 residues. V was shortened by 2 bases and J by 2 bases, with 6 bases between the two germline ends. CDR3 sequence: CASSYGQNTEAFF. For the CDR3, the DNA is TGTGCCAGCAGTTACGGGCAAAACACTGAAGCTTTCTTT.

The chain's CDR3 is CSVEDQGNYEQYF. CDR3 sequence (DNA): TGCAGCGTTGAAGATCAGGGAAACTACGAGCAGTACTTC. The chain is built from TRBV29-1 and TRBJ2-7; D might be TRBD1 (5 bases). CDR3 length: 13 residues. Per germline, CDR1 SQVTM and CDR2 ANQGSEA. Trimming cost V 0 bases and J 3 bases, with 9 bases left between them.

The CDR3 reads CASTRQVSNYGYTF. The CDR3 DNA reads TGTGCCAGCACGCGACAGGTTTCTAACTATGGCTACACCTTC. The rearrangement joins TRBV9 to TRBJ1-2; TRBD1 might be the D (6 bases). This CDR3 region has 14 residues. Germline lookup yields CDR1 SGDLS and CDR2 YYNGEE. The V and J ends lost 6 bases and 0 bases respectively, with 12 bases between them. The full variable domain, its missing parts supplied by reference TRBV9 and TRBJ1-2, is DSGVTQTPKHLITATGQRVTLRCSPRSGDLSVYWYQQSLDQGLQFLIQYYNGEERAKGNILERFSAQQFPDLHSELNLSSLELGDSALYFCASTRQVSNYGYTFGSGTRLTVV.

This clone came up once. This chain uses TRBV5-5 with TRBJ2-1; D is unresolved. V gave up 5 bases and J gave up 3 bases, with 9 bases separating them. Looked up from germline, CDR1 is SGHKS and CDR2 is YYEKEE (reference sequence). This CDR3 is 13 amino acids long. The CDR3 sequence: CASRQSNYNEQFF. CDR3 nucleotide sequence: TGTGCCAGCAGACAATCCAACTACAATGAGCAGTTCTTC. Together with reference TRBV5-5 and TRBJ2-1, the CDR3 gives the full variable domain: DAGVTQSPTHLIKTRGQQVTLRCSPISGHKSVSWYQQVLGQGPQFIFQYYEKEERGRGNFPDRFSARQFPNYSSELNVNALLLGDSALYLCASRQSNYNEQFFGPGTRLTVL.

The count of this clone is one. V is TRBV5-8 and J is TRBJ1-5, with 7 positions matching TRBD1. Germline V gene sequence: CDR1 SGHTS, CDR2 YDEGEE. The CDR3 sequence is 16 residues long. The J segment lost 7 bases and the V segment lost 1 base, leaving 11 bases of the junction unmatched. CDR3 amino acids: CASSLLSKQGIQPQHF. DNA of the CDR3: TGTGCCAGCAGCTTGCTCTCGAAACAGGGGATCCAGCCCCAGCATTTT. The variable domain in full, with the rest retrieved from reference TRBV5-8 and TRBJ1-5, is EAGVTQSPTHLIKTRGQQATLRCSPISGHTSVYWYQQALGLGLQFLLWYDEGEERNRGNFPPRFSGRQFPNYSSELNVNALELEDSALYLCASSLLSKQGIQPQHFGDGTRLSIL.

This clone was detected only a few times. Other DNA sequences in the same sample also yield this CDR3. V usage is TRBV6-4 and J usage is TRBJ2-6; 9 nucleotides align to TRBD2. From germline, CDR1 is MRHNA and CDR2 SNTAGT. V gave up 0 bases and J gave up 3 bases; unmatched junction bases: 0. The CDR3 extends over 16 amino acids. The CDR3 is CASSDSSGSGANVLTF. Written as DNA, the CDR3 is TGTGCCAGCAGTGACTCTAGCGGGAGTGGGGCCAACGTCCTGACTTTC.

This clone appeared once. The CDR3 spells CASSTTGFQETQYF. The DNA of the CDR3 is TGTGCCAGCAGCACGACAGGATTCCAAGAGACCCAGTACTTC. The rearrangement joins TRBV6-5 to TRBJ2-5; D may be TRBD1 (6 bases). V shed 6 bases and J shed 1 base, with 12 bases lying between them. The CDR3 is 14 amino acids. CDR1 is MNHEY and CDR2 is SVGAGI in the germline V gene.

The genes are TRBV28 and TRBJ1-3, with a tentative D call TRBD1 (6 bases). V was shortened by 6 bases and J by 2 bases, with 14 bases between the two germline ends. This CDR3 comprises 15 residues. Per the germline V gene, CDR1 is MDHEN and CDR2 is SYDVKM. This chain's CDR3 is CASRELRGTGNTIYF. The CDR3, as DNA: TGTGCCAGCAGAGAACTTAGGGGGACTGGAAACACCATATATTTT.

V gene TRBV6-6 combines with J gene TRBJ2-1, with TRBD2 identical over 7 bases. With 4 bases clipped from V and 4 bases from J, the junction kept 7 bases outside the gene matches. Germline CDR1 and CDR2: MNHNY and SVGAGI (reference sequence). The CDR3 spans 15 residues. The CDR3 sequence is CASSWLPSGYNEQFF. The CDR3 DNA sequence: TGTGCCAGCAGTTGGCTGCCTAGCGGATACAATGAGCAGTTCTTC.

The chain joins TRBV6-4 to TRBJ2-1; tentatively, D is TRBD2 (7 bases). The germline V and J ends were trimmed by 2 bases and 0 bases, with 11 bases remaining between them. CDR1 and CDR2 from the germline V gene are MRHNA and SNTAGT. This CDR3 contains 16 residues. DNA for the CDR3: TGTGCCAGCAGTGACGGGGGCGGGAGCTCCTACAATGAGCAGTTCTTC. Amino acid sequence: CASSDGGGSSYNEQFF.

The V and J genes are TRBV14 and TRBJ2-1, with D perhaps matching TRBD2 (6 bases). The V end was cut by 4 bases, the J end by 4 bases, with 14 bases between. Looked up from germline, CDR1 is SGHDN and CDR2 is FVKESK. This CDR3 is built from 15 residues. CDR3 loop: CASSPSRGTYNEQFF. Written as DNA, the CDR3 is TGTGCCAGCAGCCCGAGTCGGGGGACTTACAATGAGCAGTTCTTC.

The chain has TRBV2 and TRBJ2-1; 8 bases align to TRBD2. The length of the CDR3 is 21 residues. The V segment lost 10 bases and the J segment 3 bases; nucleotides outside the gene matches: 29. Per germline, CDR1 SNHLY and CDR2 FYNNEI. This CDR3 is CATPLAGLPRIITLLYNEQFF. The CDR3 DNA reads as TGTGCCACCCCTTTAGCGGGACTCCCGCGAATTATAACTCTCCTCTACAATGAGCAGTTCTTC.